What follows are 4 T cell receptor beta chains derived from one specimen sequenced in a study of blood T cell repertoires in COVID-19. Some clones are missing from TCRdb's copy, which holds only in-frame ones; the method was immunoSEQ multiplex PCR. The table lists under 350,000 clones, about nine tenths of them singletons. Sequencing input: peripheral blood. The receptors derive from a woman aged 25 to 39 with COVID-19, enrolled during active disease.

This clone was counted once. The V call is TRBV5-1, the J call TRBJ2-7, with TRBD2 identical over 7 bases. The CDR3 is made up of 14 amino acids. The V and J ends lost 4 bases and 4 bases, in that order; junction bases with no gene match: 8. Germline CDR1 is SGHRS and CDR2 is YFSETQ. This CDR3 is CASSGRDYPYEQYF. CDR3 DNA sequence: TGCGCCAGCAGCGGCCGGGACTATCCTTACGAGCAGTACTTC.

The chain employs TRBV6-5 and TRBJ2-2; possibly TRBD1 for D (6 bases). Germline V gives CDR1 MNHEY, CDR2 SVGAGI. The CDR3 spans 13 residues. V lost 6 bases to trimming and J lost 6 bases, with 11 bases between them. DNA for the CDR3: TGTGCCAGCAGGCAGGGGTATTCCGGGGAGCTGTTTTTT. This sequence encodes CASRQGYSGELFF.

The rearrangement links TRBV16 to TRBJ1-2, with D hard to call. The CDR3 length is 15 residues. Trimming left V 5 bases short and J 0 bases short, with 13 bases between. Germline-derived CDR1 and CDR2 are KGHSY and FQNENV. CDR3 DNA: TGTGCCAGCAGCGGAGGCGGGTTTTCTAACTATGGCTACACCTTC. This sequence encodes CASSGGGFSNYGYTF.

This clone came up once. The CDR3 is CASSLVRTGTEAFF. The CDR3 DNA is TGCGCCAGCAGCTTGGTAAGGACAGGTACTGAAGCTTTCTTT. The gene calls are TRBV5-1 and TRBJ1-1; 7 bases are shared with TRBD1. J lost 5 bases, V lost 0 bases, and 4 bases had no gene match. The length of the CDR3 is 14 residues. Germline V lookup: CDR1 SGHRS, CDR2 YFSETQ.